These 16 T cell receptor beta chains were sequenced from one sample in a study of shared clonotypes between healthy human individuals. Only CD45RO-negative cells positively selected for CCR7 counted as naive CD8 cells, so terminally differentiated effector memory CD45RA+ cells were excluded. Some clones are missing from TCRdb's copy, which holds only in-frame ones; the method was immunoSEQ multiplex PCR. The repertoire consists of about 800,000 clones, with roughly 96% occurring once and the leading ten covering about 0.21%. The sample taken for sequencing was naive CD8+ T cells sorted from blood. All receptors come from a man between 25 and 39 years old in good health.

The chain carries TRBV6-1 and TRBJ2-5, with 9 bases that match TRBD1. The CDR3 covers 14 residues. The J segment lost 4 bases and the V segment lost 6 bases, leaving 6 bases of the junction unmatched. The germline V gene has CDR1 MNHNS and CDR2 SASEGT. CDR3: CASRGQGKLETQYF. CDR3 in DNA: TGTGCCAGCAGGGGACAGGGAAAATTAGAGACCCAGTACTTC.

The rearrangement joins TRBV4-1 to TRBJ2-7; D tentatively reads TRBD1 or TRBD2 (6 bases each). Germline V gene lookup returns CDR1 MGHRA and CDR2 YSYEKL. Trimming removed 3 bases at V and 2 bases at J, with 14 bases between. This CDR3 is built from 15 residues. CDR3 protein: CASSQGGGPAYEQYF. Written as DNA, the CDR3 is TGCGCCAGCAGCCAGGGGGGCGGCCCAGCCTACGAGCAGTACTTC.

The chain is built from TRBV2 and TRBJ2-7, with D uncertain. This CDR3 has 14 amino acids. Germline-derived CDR1 and CDR2 are SNHLY and FYNNEI. V lost 5 bases and J 6 bases, leaving 17 bases between the germline ends. The CDR3 is CASSLQTNESEQYF. DNA of the CDR3: TGTGCCAGCAGTCTACAGACGAACGAGTCCGAGCAGTACTTC.

The V gene is TRBV27, the J gene TRBJ1-5; possibly TRBD1 for D (5 bases). This CDR3 comprises 14 residues. Looked up from germline, CDR1 is MNHEY and CDR2 is SMNVEV (reference sequence). Deletions cut 8 bases from V and 5 bases from J, with 16 bases between. The CDR3 region is CASSWGGSDQPQHF. Written as DNA, the CDR3 is TGTGCCAGCTCATGGGGGGGGTCCGATCAGCCCCAGCATTTT.

This chain connects TRBV5-6 to TRBJ2-7, with D perhaps given as TRBD1 or TRBD2 (6 bases each). The length of the CDR3 is 15 residues. V was pared by 6 bases and J by 2 bases, with 18 bases between. Germline loops: CDR1 SGHDT, CDR2 YYEEEE. The CDR3 bases are TGTGCCAGCATCCCTCGGGGCGGGGACACCTACGAGCAGTACTTC. This sequence encodes CASIPRGGDTYEQYF.

The chain uses TRBV28 and TRBJ2-5, with 12 bases identical to TRBD2. The CDR3 contains 17 residues. The J segment lost 5 bases and the V segment lost 6 bases, leaving 13 bases of the junction unmatched. Germline values: CDR1 MDHEN, CDR2 SYDVKM. The CDR3 spells CASSRPTSGGDFETQYF. In DNA form, the CDR3 reads TGTGCCAGCAGCCGGCCGACTAGCGGGGGAGACTTTGAGACCCAGTACTTC.

V gene TRBV7-8 combines with J gene TRBJ2-7; 10 bases map to TRBD2. The V gene's germline CDR1 is SGHVS and CDR2 FQNEAQ. The CDR3 sequence is 14 residues long. With 5 bases clipped from V and 4 bases from J, the junction kept 5 bases outside the gene matches. The CDR3, as DNA: TGTGCCAGCAGCGGTTCTAGCGGGAGATACGAGCAGTACTTC. Translated, it gives CASSGSSGRYEQYF.

The chain employs TRBV7-8 and TRBJ2-4; 8 bases align to TRBD1. With 4 bases clipped from V and 9 bases from J, the junction kept 11 bases outside the gene matches. The germline gives CDR1 SGHVS, CDR2 FQNEAQ. The CDR3 is 15 amino acids. The CDR3 is CASSSIPGQGSIQYF. CDR3 bases: TGTGCCAGCAGCTCGATACCCGGACAGGGTAGCATTCAGTACTTC.

J is TRBJ2-5 and V is TRBV11-2, with D perhaps assigned TRBD1 or TRBD2 (6 bases each). Trimming shortened V by 1 base and J by 5 bases, and 20 bases separated the two germline ends. The V gene's germline CDR1 is SGHAT and CDR2 FQNNGV. The CDR3 is 17 amino acids. For the CDR3, the DNA is TGTGCCAGCAGCTTAGCCGTAGGGGGGAACTTAGGGGAGACCCAGTACTTC. Amino acids: CASSLAVGGNLGETQYF.

The chain employs TRBV7-9 and TRBJ1-1, with no clear D. This CDR3 region has 14 residues. Germline CDR1 reads SEHNR; CDR2 reads FQNEAQ (reference sequence). The V end was cut by 1 base, the J end by 1 base, with 7 bases between. Here the CDR3 reads CASSLDPGNTEAFF. The DNA of the CDR3 is TGTGCCAGCAGCTTAGATCCAGGGAACACTGAAGCTTTCTTT.

The rearrangement links TRBV27 to TRBJ2-5; 8 bases are shared with TRBD1. The CDR3 spans 16 residues. The junction had 13 bases not matched to a gene; V was cut back by 5 bases and J by 5 bases. CDR1 MNHEY and CDR2 SMNVEV come from the germline V gene (reference sequence). The CDR3 DNA reads TGTGCCAGCAGTCCCCATTGGACAGGGATGGTGGAGACCCAGTACTTC. It codes for CASSPHWTGMVETQYF.

V gene TRBV7-6 combines with J gene TRBJ2-7; D possibly corresponds to TRBD1 (5 bases). From germline, CDR1 is SGHVS and CDR2 FNYEAQ. CDR3 length: 15 residues. Trimming removed 4 bases at V and 0 bases at J, with 13 bases between. The CDR3 spells CASSSSGMGSYEQYF. The CDR3 coding sequence is TGTGCCAGCAGCTCTTCAGGGATGGGCTCCTACGAGCAGTACTTC.

CDR3 protein: CASSFRDSLYSGANVLTF. DNA for the CDR3: TGTGCCAGCAGCTTCAGGGACAGCTTGTACTCTGGGGCCAACGTCCTGACTTTC. The genes are TRBV13 and TRBJ2-6; 7 bases are shared with TRBD1. Germline CDR1 and CDR2: PRHDT and FYEKMQ (reference sequence). V was pared by 3 bases and J by 0 bases, with 8 bases of the junction left unmatched. The CDR3 loop spans 18 amino acids. Filled out from reference TRBV13 and TRBJ2-6, the complete variable domain reads AAGVIQSPRHLIKEKRETATLKCYPIPRHDTVYWYQQGPGQDPQFLISFYEKMQSDKGSIPDRFSAQQFSDYHSELNMSSLELGDSALYFCASSFRDSLYSGANVLTFGAGSRLTVL.

The genes are TRBV7-6 and TRBJ2-5; 7 nucleotides match TRBD1. Germline-derived CDR1 and CDR2 are SGHVS and FNYEAQ. CDR3 length: 14 residues. J gave up 4 bases and V 7 bases, and 9 bases lay outside the gene matches. This CDR3 is CASNNRGYPETQYF. CDR3 DNA: TGTGCCAGCAACAACAGGGGATACCCAGAGACCCAGTACTTC.

This chain links TRBV6-5 with TRBJ1-1, with TRBD1 matching 8 bases. This CDR3 has 14 amino acids. The V gene end was trimmed by 6 bases and the J gene end by 6 bases; junction bases not matched to a gene: 9. The V gene's germline CDR1 is MNHEY and CDR2 SVGAGI. The CDR3 here is CASRTGQGYAEAFF. The CDR3, as DNA: TGTGCCAGCAGGACTGGACAGGGTTACGCTGAAGCTTTCTTT.

The chain carries TRBV5-1 and TRBJ2-1, with a weak D call TRBD2 (5 bases). Trimming shortened V by 1 base and J by 8 bases, and 16 bases separated the two germline ends. This CDR3 comprises 15 residues. Germline V CDR1 and CDR2: SGHRS, YFSETQ. CDR3 DNA sequence: TGCGCCAGCAGCTTGAGTCAACTAGTAGGCGATGAGCAGTTCTTC. Translating gives CASSLSQLVGDEQFF.